These 26 T cell receptor beta chains originate from one sample sequenced in a study of chemoradiotherapy in HPV16-positive cancers. Assay: immunoSEQ multiplex PCR; the TCRdb copy retains only in-frame clones and omits some. Of 8,400 or so clones in the sample, roughly 91% are singletons; the top ten hold around 3.8%. Specimen: blood, collected from a patient who underwent chemoradiotherapy. The receptor source for this set is a human donor with HPV-associated anogenital cancer.

The gene calls are TRBV4-1 and TRBJ2-6; no clear D gene. CDR1 is MGHRA, CDR2 YSYEKL, per germline. Trimming removed 4 bases at V and 4 bases at J, with 11 bases between. The CDR3 runs to 15 residues. CDR3 region: CASSPSPSGANVLTF. In nucleotides, the CDR3 is TGCGCCAGCAGCCCCAGCCCTTCGGGGGCCAACGTCCTGACTTTC.

This rearrangement joins TRBV4-1 to TRBJ2-1; possibly TRBD2 for D (5 bases). The CDR3 has 13 amino acids. Germline-derived CDR1 and CDR2 are MGHRA and YSYEKL. Trimming removed 8 bases at V and 7 bases at J, with 15 bases between. CDR3: CASVGGLINEQFF. In DNA, the CDR3 is TGCGCCAGCGTCGGTGGACTTATTAATGAGCAGTTCTTC.

This clone has only one observation. The junction does not match germline at one end; this may be a read error. The chain combines TRBV7-6 with TRBJ2-1; no reliable D call. Germline V lookup: CDR1 SGHVS, CDR2 FNYEAQ. There are 12 residues in the CDR3. In nucleotides, the CDR3 is TGTGCCAGCAGCTTAGCCTACCATGAGCAGTTCTTC. Translated, it gives CASSLAYHEQFF. Combining the CDR3 with reference TRBV7-6 and TRBJ2-1 gives the whole variable domain GAGVSQSPRYKVTKRGQDVALRCDPISGHVSLYWYRQALGQGPEFLTYFNYEAQQDKSGLPNDRFSAERPEGSISTLTIQRTEQRDSAMYRCASSLAYHEQFFGPGTRLTVL.

This chain joins TRBV19 and TRBJ2-1, with 10 bases identical to TRBD1. V trimming: 6 bases; J trimming: 9 bases; junction bases outside the gene matches: 11. CDR3 length: 15 amino acids. Per germline, CDR1 LNHDA and CDR2 SQIVND (reference sequence). The CDR3 nucleotides read TGTGCCAGTAGCTCAGGGGGGACAGGGGCAACTGAGCAGTTCTTC. This encodes CASSSGGTGATEQFF.

There are a few counts of this clone. The chain recombines TRBV15 with TRBJ2-7; the D is unclear. V lost 3 bases, J lost 0 bases, and 12 bases lay in between. The V gene's germline CDR1 is LNHNV and CDR2 YYDKDF (reference sequence). The CDR3 spans 15 residues. The CDR3 region is CATSSSGSRSYEQYF. The CDR3 DNA follows: TGTGCCACCAGCAGTAGTGGGTCTCGCTCCTACGAGCAGTACTTC.

The table lists this clone with a few counts. This chain connects TRBV29-1 to TRBJ2-7; D is unclear. Trimming pared 3 bases from V and 4 bases from J, leaving 13 bases between. Germline CDR1 SQVTM, CDR2 ANQGSEA. The CDR3 length is 13 residues. The CDR3 here is CSVDLGSQYEQYF. In DNA form, the CDR3 reads TGCAGCGTTGATTTGGGTAGCCAATACGAGCAGTACTTC.

This clone was seen once. Here the CDR3 reads CASSRTQGARTEAFF. CDR3 DNA sequence: TGTGCCAGCAGCCGGACACAGGGGGCGAGGACTGAAGCTTTCTTT. The V gene is TRBV7-9, the J gene TRBJ1-1; 9 positions match TRBD1. The length of the CDR3 is 15 residues. Germline V lookup: CDR1 SEHNR, CDR2 FQNEAQ (reference sequence). With V trimmed by 5 bases and J by 5 bases, 9 bases remained unmatched.

The CDR3 DNA is TGCGCCAGCAGCCAAGATCTGGGGGTGGATGAGCAGTTCTTC. It yields the protein CASSQDLGVDEQFF. The chain recombines TRBV4-1 with TRBJ2-1; the D call may be TRBD1 or TRBD2 (5 bases each). The CDR3 is 14 residues long. V was cut by 0 bases and J by 8 bases, with 11 bases left in between. CDR1 and CDR2 (germline): MGHRA, YSYEKL.

This sequence joins TRBV5-1 and TRBJ1-3, with D uncertain. Germline V lookup: CDR1 SGHRS, CDR2 YFSETQ. With 3 bases removed from V and 0 bases from J, the gap between germline ends came to 10 bases. The CDR3 spans 15 residues. The CDR3 bases are TGCGCCAGCAGCTCCGACGGGAGCTCTGGAAACACCATATATTTT. Translation: CASSSDGSSGNTIYF.

The chain links TRBV6-1 to TRBJ1-2; D unclear. Trimming stripped 1 base from V and 4 bases from J, with 13 bases between. In germline, CDR1 is MNHNS, CDR2 SASEGT. This CDR3 has 15 residues. CDR3 sequence (DNA): TGTGCCAGCAGTGAAGGAGTATTTTCAGTCTATGGCTACACCTTC. It is translated as CASSEGVFSVYGYTF.

V and J are TRBV10-3 and TRBJ1-3, with 7 bases identical to TRBD1. CDR1 and CDR2 (germline): ENHRY, SYGVKD. Germline trimming cut 3 bases from V and 2 bases from J; bases unmatched to any gene: 4. The CDR3 spans 15 residues. This chain's CDR3 is CAISDRGQTGNTIYF. DNA of the CDR3: TGTGCCATCAGTGATAGGGGACAGACTGGAAACACCATATATTTT.

This chain links TRBV6-1 with TRBJ1-2; D is possibly TRBD1 (6 bases). CDR1 MNHNS and CDR2 SASEGT come from the germline V gene. The CDR3 extends over 15 amino acids. Trimming pared 2 bases from V and 4 bases from J, leaving 14 bases between. The CDR3: CASSEKGGGGYGYTF. The CDR3 DNA is TGTGCCAGCAGTGAAAAGGGAGGGGGTGGCTATGGCTACACCTTC.

V is TRBV6-1 and J is TRBJ2-1; perhaps TRBD1 as D (5 bases). V dropped 10 bases and J dropped 6 bases, with 10 bases sitting between them. The CDR3 extends over 11 amino acids. Germline V gives CDR1 MNHNS, CDR2 SASEGT. The CDR3 bases are TGTGCCACACCAAGGGGCAATGAGCAGTTCTTC. It codes for CATPRGNEQFF.

V gene TRBV2 combines with J gene TRBJ2-5, with 10 bases fitting TRBD2. CDR3 size: 17 residues. Germline CDR1 SNHLY, CDR2 FYNNEI. After removal of 3 bases from V and 5 bases from J, the junction contained 12 bases not matched to a gene. The CDR3 region has the DNA TGTGCCAGCAGTGATGCGACTAGCGGGCATCTGGGGGAGACCCAGTACTTC. It translates to CASSDATSGHLGETQYF.

This clone was recorded only once. The chain has TRBV16 and TRBJ2-4; D is undetermined. V lost 3 bases, J lost 0 bases, and 6 bases lay in between. The V gene's germline CDR1 is KGHSY and CDR2 FQNENV. The CDR3 extends over 14 amino acids. CDR3 region: CASSQTTAKNIQYF. The CDR3 nucleotides are TGTGCCAGCAGCCAGACGACAGCCAAAAACATTCAGTACTTC. The full variable domain, completed using reference TRBV16 and TRBJ2-4, is GEEVAQTPKHLVRGEGQKAKLYCAPIKGHSYVFWYQQVLKNEFKFLISFQNENVFDETGMPKERFSAKCLPNSPCSLEIQATKLEDSAVYFCASSQTTAKNIQYFGAGTRLSVL.

The chain links TRBV11-2 to TRBJ1-1; no clear D. V shed 0 bases and J shed 1 base, with 9 bases lying between them. This CDR3 is 15 amino acids long. Germline V gives CDR1 SGHAT, CDR2 FQNNGV. In DNA form, the CDR3 reads TGTGCCAGCAGCTTAGAGGGGTACGGGAACACTGAAGCTTTCTTT. Translation: CASSLEGYGNTEAFF. Filled out from reference TRBV11-2 and TRBJ1-1, the complete variable domain reads EAGVAQSPRYKIIEKRQSVAFWCNPISGHATLYWYQQILGQGPKLLIQFQNNGVVDDSQLPKDRFSAERLKGVDSTLKIQPAKLEDSAVYLCASSLEGYGNTEAFFGQGTRLTVV.

The chain links TRBV6-5 to TRBJ1-2; D is unresolved. There are 14 residues in the CDR3. V shed 0 bases and J shed 4 bases, with 9 bases lying between them. CDR1 and CDR2 (germline): MNHEY, SVGAGI. The CDR3 region is CASSYSEKSYGYTF. The DNA for the CDR3 is TGTGCCAGCAGTTACTCAGAAAAGTCCTATGGCTACACCTTC.

A single count supports this clone. The V gene is TRBV5-1, the J gene TRBJ2-2; D not resolved. Germline CDR1 reads SGHRS; CDR2 reads YFSETQ. V lost 5 bases and J lost 7, with 15 bases in between. The CDR3 sequence is 14 residues long. The CDR3 coding sequence is TGCGCCAGCAGAGTCCGGGCGGCTGGCGGGGAGCTGTTTTTT. This encodes CASRVRAAGGELFF.

This chain's CDR3 is CASSLGQGGPNYGYTF. The CDR3 DNA follows: TGTGCCAGCAGCTTGGGTCAGGGAGGACCTAACTATGGCTACACCTTC. The rearrangement links TRBV11-1 to TRBJ1-2; TRBD1 might be the D (5 bases). V lost 3 bases and J 0 bases, leaving 14 bases between the germline ends. The CDR3 has 16 amino acids. Germline V lookup: CDR1 SGHAT, CDR2 FQDESV (reference sequence).

Comments on this clone: The same CDR3 can be traced to other DNA sequences in this sample. The rearrangement links TRBV5-1 to TRBJ1-1; unclear D gene. The V gene's germline CDR1 is SGHRS and CDR2 YFSETQ. V was pared by 2 bases and J by 3 bases, with 11 bases between. This CDR3 spans 14 amino acids. The CDR3 reads CASSFGPFDTEAFF. The CDR3 DNA sequence: TGCGCCAGCAGCTTTGGACCCTTTGACACTGAAGCTTTCTTT.

V gene TRBV5-1 combines with J gene TRBJ2-5; 12 bases align to TRBD2. This CDR3 is built from 15 residues. CDR1 and CDR2 from the germline V gene are SGHRS and YFSETQ. Unmatched junction bases numbered 1, after V lost 0 bases and J lost 4 bases. CDR3 residues: CASSLETSGGETQYF. CDR3 nucleotide sequence: TGCGCCAGCAGCTTGGAGACTAGCGGGGGAGAGACCCAGTACTTC.

V and J are TRBV6-6 and TRBJ2-5; D is undetermined. CDR1 is MNHNY, CDR2 SVGAGI, per germline (reference sequence). The V end lost 6 bases, the J end lost 2 bases, and 10 bases lay between the germline ends. CDR3 length: 13 amino acids. As DNA, the CDR3 is TGTGCCAGCAGCCCCTCCACACAAGAGACCCAGTACTTC. Protein sequence: CASSPSTQETQYF.

V gene TRBV11-2 combines with J gene TRBJ1-6; D is possibly TRBD1 (5 bases). Per germline, CDR1 SGHAT and CDR2 FQNNGV. Trimming took 4 bases from V and 13 from J, leaving 20 bases between them. There are 15 residues in the CDR3. The CDR3 DNA reads TGTGCCAGCAGCTCCACCTCGGACAATACGGTCCCCCTCCACTTT. This codes for CASSSTSDNTVPLHF.

The chain has TRBV6-6 and TRBJ1-4, with D possibly being TRBD1 (5 bases). The CDR3 is made up of 14 amino acids. The V end lost 0 bases, the J end lost 4 bases, and 6 bases lay between the germline ends. Germline CDR1 MNHNY, CDR2 SVGAGI (reference sequence). The DNA of the CDR3 is TGTGCCAGCAGTTACTCGGGGGTTAATGAAAAACTGTTTTTT. It yields the protein CASSYSGVNEKLFF.

This clone showed up just once. The chain recombines TRBV6-5 with TRBJ2-7, with D possibly called TRBD1 or TRBD2 (6 bases each). There are 16 residues in the CDR3. CDR1 and CDR2 from the germline V gene are MNHEY and SVGAGI. V lost 0 bases to trimming and J lost 2 bases, with 14 bases between them. The CDR3 nucleotides are TGTGCCAGCAGTTACTCGGCAGGGGAGGTCACCTACGAGCAGTACTTC. Translating it yields CASSYSAGEVTYEQYF.

The gene calls are TRBV15 and TRBJ2-7; perhaps TRBD2 as D (7 bases). The CDR3 sequence is 16 residues long. V lost 3 bases and J 4 bases, leaving 19 bases between the germline ends. Germline CDR1 is LNHNV and CDR2 is YYDKDF (reference sequence). CDR3 bases: TGTGCCACCAGCAGGGGAGGTGGCGGGGGCCCGTACGAGCAGTACTTC. Residues: CATSRGGGGGPYEQYF.